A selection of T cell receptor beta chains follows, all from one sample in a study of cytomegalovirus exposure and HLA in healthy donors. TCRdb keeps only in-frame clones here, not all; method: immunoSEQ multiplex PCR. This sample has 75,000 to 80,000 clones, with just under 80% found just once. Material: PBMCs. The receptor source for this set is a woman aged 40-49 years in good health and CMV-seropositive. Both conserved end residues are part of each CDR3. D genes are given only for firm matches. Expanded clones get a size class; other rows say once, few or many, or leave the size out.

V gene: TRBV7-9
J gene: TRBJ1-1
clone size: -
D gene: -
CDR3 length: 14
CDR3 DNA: TGTGCCAGCGGCCTGGGACACGTAAACACTGAAGCTTTCTTT
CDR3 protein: CASGLGHVNTEAFF

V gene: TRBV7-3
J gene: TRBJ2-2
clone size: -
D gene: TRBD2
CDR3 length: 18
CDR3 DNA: TGTGCCAGCAGCTTAAAGGTGCGGGGGGGCCGGAGGACCGGGGAGCTGTTTTTT
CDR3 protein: CASSLKVRGGRRTGELFF

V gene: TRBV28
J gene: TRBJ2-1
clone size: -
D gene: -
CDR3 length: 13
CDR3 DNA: TGTGCCCACAGGGAGGGGGGGGCCCATGAGCAGTTCTTC
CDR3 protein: CAHREGGAHEQFF

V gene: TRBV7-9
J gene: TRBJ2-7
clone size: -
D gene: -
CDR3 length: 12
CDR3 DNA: TGTGCCAGCAGCCCACTCGAGGTCGAGCAGTACTTC
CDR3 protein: CASSPLEVEQYF

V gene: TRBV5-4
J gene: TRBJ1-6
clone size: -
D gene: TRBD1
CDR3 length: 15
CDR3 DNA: TGTGCCAGCAGCCTGGACAGGGAGTATAATTCACCCCTCCACTTT
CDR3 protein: CASSLDREYNSPLHF

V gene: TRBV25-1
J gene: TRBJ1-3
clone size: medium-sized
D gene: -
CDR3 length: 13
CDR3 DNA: TGTGCCAGCAGTCCACACTCTGGAAACACCATATATTTT
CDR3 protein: CASSPHSGNTIYF

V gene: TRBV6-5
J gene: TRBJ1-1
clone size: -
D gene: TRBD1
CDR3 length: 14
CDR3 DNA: TGTGCCAGCAGTACAGGGGAGATGAACACTGAAGCTTTCTTT
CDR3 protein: CASSTGEMNTEAFF

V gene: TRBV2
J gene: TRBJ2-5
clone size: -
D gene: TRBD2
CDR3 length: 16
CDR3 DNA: TGTGCCAGCAGTGAAGCGGAAGCGGGGGACCAAGAGACCCAGTACTTC
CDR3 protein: CASSEAEAGDQETQYF

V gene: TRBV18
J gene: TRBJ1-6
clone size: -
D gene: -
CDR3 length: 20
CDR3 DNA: TGTGCCAGCTCCATACTGGACATAGCGGGACCGGCCCCCTATAATTCACCCCTCCACTTT
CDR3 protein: CASSILDIAGPAPYNSPLHF

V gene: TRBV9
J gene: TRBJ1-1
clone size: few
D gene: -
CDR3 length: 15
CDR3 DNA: TGTGCCAGCAGTCCATCCGGGGGGGGCGGCACTGAAGCTTTCTTT
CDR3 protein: CASSPSGGGGTEAFF

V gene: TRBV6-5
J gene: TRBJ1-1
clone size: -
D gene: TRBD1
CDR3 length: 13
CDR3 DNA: TGTGCCAGCAGTTACGACAGGGACACTGAAGCTTTCTTT
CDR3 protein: CASSYDRDTEAFF

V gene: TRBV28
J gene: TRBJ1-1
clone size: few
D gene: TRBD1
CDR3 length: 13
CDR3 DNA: TGTGCCAGCAGGATACAGGGGGCAACTGAAGCTTTCTTT
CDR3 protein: CASRIQGATEAFF

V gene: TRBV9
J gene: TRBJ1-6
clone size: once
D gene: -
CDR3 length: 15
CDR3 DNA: TGTGCCAGCAGCGCGGGGACACTTTATAATTCACCCCTCCACTTT
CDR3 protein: CASSAGTLYNSPLHF

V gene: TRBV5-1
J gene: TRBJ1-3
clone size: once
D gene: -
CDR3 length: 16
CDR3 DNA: TGCGCCAGCAGCTTGGGACAGGCGCTGCTCGGGGGGACCATATATTTT
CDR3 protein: CASSLGQALLGGTIYF

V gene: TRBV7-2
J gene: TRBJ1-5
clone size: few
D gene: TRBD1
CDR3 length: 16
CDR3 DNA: TGTGCCAGCAGCTTTCAGACAGGGTGGAGCAATCAGCCCCAGCATTTT
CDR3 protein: CASSFQTGWSNQPQHF

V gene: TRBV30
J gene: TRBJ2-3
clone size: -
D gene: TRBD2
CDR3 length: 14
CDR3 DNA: TGTGCCTGGAGTGGTAGCGGGGGGGCAGGTACGCAGTATTTT
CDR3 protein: CAWSGSGGAGTQYF

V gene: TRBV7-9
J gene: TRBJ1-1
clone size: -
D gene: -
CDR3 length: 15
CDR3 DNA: TGTGCCAGCAGCCCGCCAACTACATTGAACACTGAAGCTTTCTTT
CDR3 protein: CASSPPTTLNTEAFF

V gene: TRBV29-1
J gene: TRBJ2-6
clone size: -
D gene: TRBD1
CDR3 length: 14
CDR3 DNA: TGCAGCGTACAGGGGGCCAGTGGGGCCAACGTCCTGACTTTC
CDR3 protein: CSVQGASGANVLTF

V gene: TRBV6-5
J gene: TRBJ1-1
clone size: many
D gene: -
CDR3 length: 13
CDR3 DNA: TGTGCCAGCAGATACCAGGGTGGCACTGAAGCTTTCTTT
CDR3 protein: CASRYQGGTEAFF

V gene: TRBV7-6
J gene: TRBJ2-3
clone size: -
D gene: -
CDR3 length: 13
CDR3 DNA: TGTGCCAGCAGCCGAGGGTTCACAGATACGCAGTATTTT
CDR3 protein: CASSRGFTDTQYF

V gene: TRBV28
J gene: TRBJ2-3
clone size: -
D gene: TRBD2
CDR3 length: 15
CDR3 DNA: TGTGCCAGCAGTGTGTTAGCGGGGTACACAGATACGCAGTATTTT
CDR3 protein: CASSVLAGYTDTQYF

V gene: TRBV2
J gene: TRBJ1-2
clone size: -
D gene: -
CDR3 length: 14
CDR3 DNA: TGTGCCAGCAGGGGGCTCACGGGCCACTATGGCTACACCTTC
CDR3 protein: CASRGLTGHYGYTF

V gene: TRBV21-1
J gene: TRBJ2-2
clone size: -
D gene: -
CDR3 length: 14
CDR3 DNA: TGTGCCAGCAGCCTCCGACAGGGGTTTGGGGAGCTGTTTTTT
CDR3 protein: CASSLRQGFGELFF

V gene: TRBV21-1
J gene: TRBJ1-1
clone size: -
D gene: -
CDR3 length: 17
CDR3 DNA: TGTGCCAGCAGCAAATCCCCTTTTATGGGCAGGGCTACTGAAGCTTTCTTT
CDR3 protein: CASSKSPFMGRATEAFF

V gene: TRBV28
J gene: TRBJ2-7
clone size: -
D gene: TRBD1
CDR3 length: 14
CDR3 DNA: TGTGCCAGCACCCGAGAGGGGGCCGCGGTCGAGCAGTACTTC
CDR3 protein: CASTREGAAVEQYF

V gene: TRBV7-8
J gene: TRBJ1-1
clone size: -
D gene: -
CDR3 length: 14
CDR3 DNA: TGTGCCAGCAGCTTCCGCCCCGAGGGGGCTGAAGCTTTCTTT
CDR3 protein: CASSFRPEGAEAFF

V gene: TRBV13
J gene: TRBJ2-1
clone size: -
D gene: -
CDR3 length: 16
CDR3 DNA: TGTGCCAGCAGCTTAGGAGATTCGAGCTCCTACAATGAGCAGTTCTTC
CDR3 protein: CASSLGDSSSYNEQFF

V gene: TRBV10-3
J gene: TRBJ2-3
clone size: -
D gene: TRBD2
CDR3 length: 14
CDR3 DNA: TGTGCCACCGGACTAGCGGGCTCGGGAGATACGCAGTATTTT
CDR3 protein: CATGLAGSGDTQYF

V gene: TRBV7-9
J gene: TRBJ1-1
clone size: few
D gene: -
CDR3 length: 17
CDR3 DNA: TGTGCCAGCAGCTTAGGGGGGGGGCAGTCTTTGAACACTGAAGCTTTCTTT
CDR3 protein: CASSLGGGQSLNTEAFF

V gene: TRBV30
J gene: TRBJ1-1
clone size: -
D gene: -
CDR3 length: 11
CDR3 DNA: TGTGCCTGGAGAAAGGGGCTTGAAGCTTTCTTT
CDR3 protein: CAWRKGLEAFF

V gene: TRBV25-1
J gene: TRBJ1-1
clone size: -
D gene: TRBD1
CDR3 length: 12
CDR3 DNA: TGTGCCAGCAGAAAGGACAGGGCAGGAGCTTTCTTT
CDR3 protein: CASRKDRAGAFF

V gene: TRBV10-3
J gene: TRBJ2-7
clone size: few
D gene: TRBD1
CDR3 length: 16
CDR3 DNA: TGTGCCATCAGTGACGTCGGGACAGGGTCCGACTACGAGCAGTACTTC
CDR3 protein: CAISDVGTGSDYEQYF

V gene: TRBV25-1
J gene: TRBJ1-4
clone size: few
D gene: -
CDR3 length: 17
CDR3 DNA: TGTGCCAGCAGTTCAGGGGACACCGACATCTCGGGTGAAAAACTGTTTTTT
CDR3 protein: CASSSGDTDISGEKLFF

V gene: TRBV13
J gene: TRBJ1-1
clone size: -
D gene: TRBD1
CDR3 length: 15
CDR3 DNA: TGTGCCAGCAGCCATTGGGGACAGTGGGACCCTGAAGCTTTCTTT
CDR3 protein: CASSHWGQWDPEAFF

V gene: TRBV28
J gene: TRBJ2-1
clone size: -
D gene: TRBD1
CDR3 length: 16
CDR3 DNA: TGTGCCAGCAGTTCATGGACAGGGGCCTCCTACAATGAGCAGTTCTTC
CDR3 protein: CASSSWTGASYNEQFF

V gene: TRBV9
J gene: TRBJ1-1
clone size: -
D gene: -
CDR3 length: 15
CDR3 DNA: TGTGCCAGCAGCGTAGCCCAGGGATATGGCACTGAAGCTTTCTTT
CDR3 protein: CASSVAQGYGTEAFF

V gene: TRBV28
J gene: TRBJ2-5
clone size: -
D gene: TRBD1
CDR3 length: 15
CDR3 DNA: TGTGCCAGCAGTTCACCGGGACAGGACGCAGAGACCCAGTACTTC
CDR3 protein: CASSSPGQDAETQYF

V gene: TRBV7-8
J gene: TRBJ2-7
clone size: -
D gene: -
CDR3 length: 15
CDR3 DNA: TGTGCCAGCAGCGCTAATCCAGGGGAGGGCTACGAGCAGTACTTC
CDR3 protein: CASSANPGEGYEQYF

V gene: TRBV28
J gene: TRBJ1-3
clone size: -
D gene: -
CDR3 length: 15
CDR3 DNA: TGTGCCAGCCGAGGCGCCACAGGGTCAGGAAACACCATATATTTT
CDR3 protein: CASRGATGSGNTIYF

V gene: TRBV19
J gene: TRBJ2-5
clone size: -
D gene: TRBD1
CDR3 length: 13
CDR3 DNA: TGTGCCAGTAGGGAGGGGACAGGGAAGACCCAGTACTTC
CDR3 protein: CASREGTGKTQYF

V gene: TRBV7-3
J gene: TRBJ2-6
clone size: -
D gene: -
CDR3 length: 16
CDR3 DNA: TGTGCCAGCAGCTCGAGAGGTCTTTCTGGGGCCAACGTCCTGACTTTC
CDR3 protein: CASSSRGLSGANVLTF

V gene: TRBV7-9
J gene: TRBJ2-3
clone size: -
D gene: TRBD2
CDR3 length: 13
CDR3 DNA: TGTGCCAGCAGGGACAGCGGGGGCGATACGCAGTATTTT
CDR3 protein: CASRDSGGDTQYF

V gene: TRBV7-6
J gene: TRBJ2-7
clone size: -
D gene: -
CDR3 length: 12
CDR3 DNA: TGTGCCAGCAGCCCGCCCGGGGGTGGGCAGTACTTC
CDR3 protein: CASSPPGGGQYF

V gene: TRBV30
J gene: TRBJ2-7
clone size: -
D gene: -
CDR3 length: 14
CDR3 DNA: TGTGCCTGGAGTGTACATGATTACTCCTACGAGCAGTACTTC
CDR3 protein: CAWSVHDYSYEQYF

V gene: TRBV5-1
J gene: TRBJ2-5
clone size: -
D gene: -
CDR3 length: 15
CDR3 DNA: TGCGCCAGCAGCTTGCAGCTAGCAACTGGAGAGACCCAGTACTTC
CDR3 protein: CASSLQLATGETQYF

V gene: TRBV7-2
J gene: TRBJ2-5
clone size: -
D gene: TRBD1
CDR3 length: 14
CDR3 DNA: TGTGCCAGCAGCCCCGGGACCGCAGGGGGGACCCAGTACTTC
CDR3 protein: CASSPGTAGGTQYF

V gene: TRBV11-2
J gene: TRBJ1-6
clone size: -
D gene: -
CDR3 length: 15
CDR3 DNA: TGTGCCAGCAGCTTAGAATGGCCAGGGCAGGCACCCCTCCACTTT
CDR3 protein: CASSLEWPGQAPLHF

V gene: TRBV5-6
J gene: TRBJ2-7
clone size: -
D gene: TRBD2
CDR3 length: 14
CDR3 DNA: TGTGCCAGCAGCTCAGCGGGGTATTACTACGAGCAGTACTTC
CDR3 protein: CASSSAGYYYEQYF

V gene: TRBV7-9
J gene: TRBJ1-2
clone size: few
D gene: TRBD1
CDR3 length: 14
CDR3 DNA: TGTGCCAGCAGTGCGTTGACAGGGGCGAACGGCTACACCTTC
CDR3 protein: CASSALTGANGYTF

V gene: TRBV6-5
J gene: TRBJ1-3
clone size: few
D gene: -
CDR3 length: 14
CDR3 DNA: TGTGCCAGCAGTTACGACAGTGGGGGGAACACCATATATTTT
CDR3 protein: CASSYDSGGNTIYF

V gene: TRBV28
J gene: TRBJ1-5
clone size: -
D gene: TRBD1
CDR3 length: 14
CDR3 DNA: TGTGCCAGCAGCCTGACAGGGAGAGACCAGCCCCAGCATTTT
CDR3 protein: CASSLTGRDQPQHF

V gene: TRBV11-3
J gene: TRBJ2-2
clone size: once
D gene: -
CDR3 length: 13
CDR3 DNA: TGTACCAGCAGCCCATTGCGGACCGGGGAGCTGTTTTTT
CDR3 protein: CTSSPLRTGELFF

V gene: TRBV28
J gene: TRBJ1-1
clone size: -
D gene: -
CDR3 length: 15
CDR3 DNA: TGTGCCAGCAGTGCGAGCATTTTTCTGAACACTGAAGCTTTCTTT
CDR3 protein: CASSASIFLNTEAFF

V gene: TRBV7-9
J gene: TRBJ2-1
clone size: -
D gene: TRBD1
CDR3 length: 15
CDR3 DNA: TGTTCCAGCAGCTACCCGGGACAGGGGTTCAATGAGCAGTTCTTC
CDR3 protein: CSSSYPGQGFNEQFF

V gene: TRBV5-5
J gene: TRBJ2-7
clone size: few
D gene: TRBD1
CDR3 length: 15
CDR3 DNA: TGTGCCAGCAGCTTGTTGGGACAGGGGTTCTACGAGCAGTACTTC
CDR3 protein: CASSLLGQGFYEQYF

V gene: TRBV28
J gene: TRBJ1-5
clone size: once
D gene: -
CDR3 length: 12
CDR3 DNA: TGTGCCAGCAAGGGCGGGAATCAGCCCCAGCATTTT
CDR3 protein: CASKGGNQPQHF

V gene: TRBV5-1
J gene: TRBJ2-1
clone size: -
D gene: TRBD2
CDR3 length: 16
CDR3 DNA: TGCGCCAGCAGCTTGGGGCCAGCGGGGGGAGGCTATGAGCAGTTCTTC
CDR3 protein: CASSLGPAGGGYEQFF